This T cell receptor (beta chain) was observed in a study of HIV-infected patients and healthy controls. The germline CDR1 and CDR2 sequences are SQVTM and ANQGSEA. This CDR3 has 13 amino acids. The V end was cut by 4 bases, the J end by 4 bases, with 11 bases between. MiXCR, applied by TCRdb to the 5' RACE reads, yields one record per CDR3 protein. The sample carries more than 60,000 distinct CDR3 sequences, 19% recorded once. This clonotype was recorded many times. The J gene is TRBJ1-5, the V gene TRBV29-1; D is perhaps TRBD1 (6 bases). This sequence was found in a human donor in good health. Source material: CD4+ T cells from blood. DNA of the CDR3: TGCAGCGTTGGAGCTCAGGGGAATCAGCCCCAGCATTTT. Protein product: CSVGAQGNQPQHF.